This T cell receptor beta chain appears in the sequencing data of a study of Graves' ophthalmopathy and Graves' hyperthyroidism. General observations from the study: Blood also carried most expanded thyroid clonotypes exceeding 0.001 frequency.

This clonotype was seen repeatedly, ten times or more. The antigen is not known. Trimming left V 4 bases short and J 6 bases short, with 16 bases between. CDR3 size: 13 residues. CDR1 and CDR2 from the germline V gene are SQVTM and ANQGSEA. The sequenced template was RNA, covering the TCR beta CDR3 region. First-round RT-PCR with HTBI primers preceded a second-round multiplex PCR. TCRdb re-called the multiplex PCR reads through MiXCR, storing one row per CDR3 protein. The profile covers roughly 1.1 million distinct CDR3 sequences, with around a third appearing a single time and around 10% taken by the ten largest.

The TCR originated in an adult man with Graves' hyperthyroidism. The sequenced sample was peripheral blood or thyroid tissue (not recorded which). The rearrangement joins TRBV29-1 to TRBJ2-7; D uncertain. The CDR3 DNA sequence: TGCAGCGTTGTAGGGTTACTCCTAGGCGAGCAGTACTTC. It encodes CSVVGLLLGEQYF.